This entry features one TCR beta chain sequence. Its antigen remains unidentified. The data were obtained in a study of cytomegalovirus exposure and HLA in healthy donors. Primers included in the PCR were 60 Vbeta and 13 Jbeta primers. This table comes from immunoSEQ multiplex PCR, and its TCRdb copy is limited to in-frame clones, with some not included. Of some 200,000 clones in the sample, just over 75% were seen once. Whole-study findings and limits: The authors later found HLA-associated TCR beta chains more clonally expanded than equally common others.

The V end lost 1 base, the J end lost 2 bases, and 12 bases lay between the germline ends. This CDR3 is built from 17 residues. Germline V gives CDR1 SGHTA, CDR2 FQGNSA. The chain has TRBV7-2 and TRBJ1-6; perhaps TRBD1 as D (5 bases). Sequencing used PBMCs. The TCR comes from a woman between 25 and 40 years old in good health and CMV-seropositive. This CDR3 reads CASSLGGGVTYNSPLHF. The CDR3 DNA sequence: TGTGCCAGCAGCTTAGGGGGCGGGGTGACCTATAATTCACCCCTCCACTTT.